Sequencing of this T cell receptor beta chain was carried out in a study of beta chain features in type 1 diabetes. Study context: Patients and healthy donors were similar in age, gender and cell yields. All samples together contributed 100 million to 120 million sorted cells for examination. Whole-study findings and limits: TCRB CDR3s from Type 1 diabetes patients were moderately but significantly shorter in all four CD4+ subsets.

With 3 bases clipped from V and 6 bases from J, the junction kept 3 bases outside the gene matches. The CDR3 contains 13 residues. Germline V lookup: CDR1 KGHSH, CDR2 LQKENI. Central memory, naive, regulatory and stem cell-like memory CD4+ cells were sorted by CD45RO/CCR7/CD25/CD127/CD95/CD27. This clone was seen only a few times. Its antigen is as yet unknown. Expressed TCRB transcripts were sequenced because the entire RNA isolate underwent reverse transcription. Some 3.3 million reads per sample on average were obtained from naive, central memory and regulatory T cell samples. Clones were read by immunoSEQ multiplex PCR, and TCRdb kept only the in-frame ones, dropping some. The sample has about 340,000 clones, approximately 15% seen once; the top ten hold roughly 0.016%.

The gene calls are TRBV18 and TRBJ1-1, with 8 bases fitting TRBD1. Sequencing was done on a sample of naive CD4+ T cells from blood. The source of this sequence is a woman under 30 with type 1 diabetes. CDR3 in DNA: TGTGCCAGCTCACCGGACAGGGAGGCTGAAGCTTTCTTT. It specifies CASSPDREAEAFF.